This is a list of T cell receptor beta chains from one sample in a study of a mutant IDH1 vaccine in newly diagnosed glioma. Clones were sequenced by immunoSEQ multiplex PCR, and TCRdb holds only the in-frame ones, with some missing. The profile shows 50,000 to 60,000 clones, 80% of them singletons. Their antigen targets remain unknown. The sample consisted of PBMCs, taken from a glioma patient whose treatment included an IDH1 peptide vaccine. These receptors were obtained from a middle-aged man with glioma. Each CDR3 is given with its conserved first and last residue. A D gene is named only where the DNA matches it firmly. Size tells how often a clone was seen (once, few, many) or the class of an expanded clone, and some rows leave it out.

abundance: -; j_gene: TRBJ2-3; d_gene: -; v_gene: TRBV6-5; CDR3nt: TGTGCCAGCAGTACCGTAGGGGGCACAGATACGCAGTATTTT; CDR3aa: CASSTVGGTDTQYF
abundance: -; j_gene: TRBJ2-7; d_gene: TRBD2; v_gene: TRBV7-2; CDR3nt: TGTGCCAGCAGCTTAGGGACTAGGATAAACTACGAGCAGTACTTC; CDR3aa: CASSLGTRINYEQYF
abundance: -; j_gene: TRBJ1-6; d_gene: -; v_gene: TRBV30; CDR3nt: TGTGCCTGGTCGGCACAGGGTCTATATAATTCACCCCTCCACTTT; CDR3aa: CAWSAQGLYNSPLHF
abundance: -; j_gene: TRBJ1-3; d_gene: -; v_gene: TRBV6-6; CDR3nt: TGTGCCAGCAGTTATGAGGGGTATGGAAACACCATATATTTT; CDR3aa: CASSYEGYGNTIYF
abundance: once; j_gene: TRBJ1-2; d_gene: -; v_gene: TRBV29-1; CDR3nt: TGCAGCGTTGAGTTACAGTTCTATGGCTACACCTTC; CDR3aa: CSVELQFYGYTF
abundance: -; j_gene: TRBJ2-5; d_gene: -; v_gene: TRBV27; CDR3nt: TGTGCCAGCAGTTTATCGAAGGATATTTTCGAGACCCAGTACTTC; CDR3aa: CASSLSKDIFETQYF
abundance: -; j_gene: TRBJ2-6; d_gene: -; v_gene: TRBV7-8; CDR3nt: TGTGCCAGCAACCTAGGGATTGGGTTTTCTGGGGCCAACGTCCTGACTTTC; CDR3aa: CASNLGIGFSGANVLTF
abundance: -; j_gene: TRBJ1-6; d_gene: -; v_gene: TRBV4-1; CDR3nt: TGCGCCAGCAGCCAAGTCGGGAACAATTCACCCCTCCACTTT; CDR3aa: CASSQVGNNSPLHF
abundance: once; j_gene: TRBJ1-2; d_gene: -; v_gene: TRBV2; CDR3nt: TGTGCCAGCAGTGGCGGGTTGGGCTACACCTTC; CDR3aa: CASSGGLGYTF
abundance: -; j_gene: TRBJ1-6; d_gene: TRBD1; v_gene: TRBV5-6; CDR3nt: TGTGCCAGCAGCCTACAGGGGGCGCCGGGGAATTCACCCCTCCACTTT; CDR3aa: CASSLQGAPGNSPLHF
abundance: few; j_gene: TRBJ1-5; d_gene: -; v_gene: TRBV6-5; CDR3nt: TGTGCCAGCAGTTCGATGGAAGAGGAGAGTCAGCCCCAGCATTTT; CDR3aa: CASSSMEEESQPQHF
abundance: -; j_gene: TRBJ2-5; d_gene: -; v_gene: TRBV5-1; CDR3nt: TGCGCCAGCAGCTTGGGGGGGTGGCAAGAGACCCAGTACTTC; CDR3aa: CASSLGGWQETQYF
abundance: -; j_gene: TRBJ2-7; d_gene: TRBD2; v_gene: TRBV6-5; CDR3nt: TGTGCCACCGCCCGGACTAGCGGACATTACGAGCAGTACTTC; CDR3aa: CATARTSGHYEQYF
abundance: few; j_gene: TRBJ1-5; d_gene: TRBD1; v_gene: TRBV9; CDR3nt: TGTGCCAGCAGCGTAGCGGGGACAGCAAATCAGCCCCAGCATTTT; CDR3aa: CASSVAGTANQPQHF
abundance: -; j_gene: TRBJ2-1; d_gene: -; v_gene: TRBV15; CDR3nt: TGTGCCACCAGCAGAGATGTAGGCCTGGACAATGAGCAGTTCTTC; CDR3aa: CATSRDVGLDNEQFF
abundance: -; j_gene: TRBJ2-1; d_gene: -; v_gene: TRBV19; CDR3nt: TGTGCCAGTAGTACTAAGAGCTCCTACAATGAGCAGTTCTTC; CDR3aa: CASSTKSSYNEQFF
abundance: -; j_gene: TRBJ2-5; d_gene: -; v_gene: TRBV5-1; CDR3nt: TGCGCCAGCAGGCCCACAGGGTTGGGAGAGACCCAGTACTTC; CDR3aa: CASRPTGLGETQYF
abundance: -; j_gene: TRBJ2-1; d_gene: -; v_gene: TRBV7-9; CDR3nt: TGTGCCAGCATGAGCTCCTACAATGAGCAGTTCTTC; CDR3aa: CASMSSYNEQFF